The rows below give T cell receptor beta chains drawn from one sample of a study of T cells in Graves' hyperthyroidism and ophthalmopathy. TCRdb processed the multiplex PCR reads anew with MiXCR; each CDR3 protein has one entry. The sample contains fewer than 300,000 distinct CDR3 sequences, around 25% of which appear only once. Input material: blood. The receptors shown here come from a man aged 35 to 55 with Graves' hyperthyroidism that later progressed to Graves' ophthalmopathy. Both conserved end residues are part of each CDR3. A D gene is named only where the DNA matches it firmly. Size is omitted from some rows. Given values are once, few, many or a class for expanded clones.

abundance: many; v_gene: TRBV12-3/TRBV12-4; j_gene: TRBJ2-7; d_gene: NA; CDR3aa: CASSNYYEQYF; CDR3nt: TGTGCCAGCAGTAACTACTACGAGCAGTACTTC
abundance: many; v_gene: TRBV20-1; j_gene: TRBJ2-2; d_gene: TRBD2; CDR3aa: CSASIASGRVRTGELFF; CDR3nt: TGCAGTGCTAGTATCGCTAGCGGGAGGGTTCGCACCGGGGAGCTGTTTTTT
abundance: many; v_gene: TRBV11-2; j_gene: TRBJ2-4; d_gene: TRBD1; CDR3aa: CASSNIRDRIAKNIQYF; CDR3nt: TGTGCCAGCAGCAATATCCGGGACAGGATAGCCAAAAACATTCAGTACTTC
abundance: NA; v_gene: TRBV12-3/TRBV12-4; j_gene: TRBJ2-6; d_gene: NA; CDR3aa: CASTQRISGANVLTF; CDR3nt: TGTGCCAGCACCCAGAGAATCTCTGGGGCCAACGTCCTGACTTTC
abundance: NA; v_gene: TRBV6-2/TRBV6-3; j_gene: TRBJ1-2; d_gene: TRBD1; CDR3aa: CASRTGTGGSPHF; CDR3nt: TGTGCCAGCAGGACCGGGACAGGGGGCTCCCCTCACTTC
abundance: many; v_gene: TRBV11-2; j_gene: TRBJ2-5; d_gene: NA; CDR3aa: CASSLDLTGYETQYF; CDR3nt: TGTGCCAGCAGCTTAGATTTAACAGGGTATGAGACCCAGTACTTC
abundance: many; v_gene: TRBV27; j_gene: TRBJ2-2; d_gene: NA; CDR3aa: CASSSVNTGELFF; CDR3nt: TGTGCCAGCAGTTCAGTGAACACCGGGGAGCTGTTTTTT
abundance: many; v_gene: TRBV5-1; j_gene: TRBJ1-1; d_gene: NA; CDR3aa: CAGYEAFF; CDR3nt: TGCGCCGGCTATGAAGCTTTCTTT
abundance: NA; v_gene: TRBV12-3/TRBV12-4; j_gene: TRBJ1-1; d_gene: NA; CDR3aa: CASTEAFMNTEAFF; CDR3nt: TGTGCCAGCACCGAGGCATTCATGAACACTGAAGCTTTCTTT
abundance: many; v_gene: TRBV20-1; j_gene: TRBJ2-5; d_gene: TRBD2; CDR3aa: CSARPSGWETQYF; CDR3nt: TGCAGTGCTAGACCTAGCGGTTGGGAGACCCAGTACTTC
abundance: few; v_gene: TRBV12-3/TRBV12-4; j_gene: TRBJ2-7; d_gene: TRBD1; CDR3aa: CASRGQGRSYEQYF; CDR3nt: TGTGCCAGCAGGGGACAGGGCCGGTCCTACGAGCAGTACTTC
abundance: many; v_gene: TRBV6-5; j_gene: TRBJ1-2; d_gene: NA; CDR3aa: CASSYPGRPGDGYTF; CDR3nt: TGTGCCAGCAGTTACCCGGGGAGGCCGGGGGATGGCTACACCTTC
abundance: NA; v_gene: TRBV11-1; j_gene: TRBJ1-3; d_gene: TRBD1; CDR3aa: CASSLADPRTGSGNTIYF; CDR3nt: TGTGCCAGCAGCTTAGCGGATCCGAGGACAGGCTCTGGAAACACCATATATTTT
abundance: many; v_gene: TRBV12-3/TRBV12-4; j_gene: TRBJ2-4; d_gene: NA; CDR3aa: CASRPGRIAKNIQYF; CDR3nt: TGTGCCAGCAGACCGGGCCGAATAGCCAAAAACATTCAGTACTTC
abundance: NA; v_gene: TRBV28; j_gene: TRBJ2-7; d_gene: NA; CDR3aa: CASISIGTRQVQYF; CDR3nt: TGTGCCAGCATTTCTATCGGGACCAGGCAGGTGCAGTACTTC
abundance: NA; v_gene: TRBV6-5; j_gene: TRBJ1-1; d_gene: TRBD1; CDR3aa: CASSYPGTGLNTEAFF; CDR3nt: TGTGCCAGCAGTTACCCCGGGACAGGGCTGAACACTGAAGCTTTCTTT
abundance: many; v_gene: TRBV3-1; j_gene: TRBJ1-1; d_gene: NA; CDR3aa: CASSQSRDAEAFF; CDR3nt: TGTGCCAGCAGCCAATCTCGGGACGCTGAAGCTTTCTTT
abundance: NA; v_gene: TRBV30; j_gene: TRBJ1-1; d_gene: NA; CDR3aa: CAWSAMGAFDTEAFF; CDR3nt: TGTGCCTGGAGTGCCATGGGAGCTTTTGACACTGAAGCTTTCTTT